Each of the 21 T cell receptor beta chains below was sequenced from the same sample in a study of brain T cells in children with intractable seizures. Libraries were prepared by immunoSEQ multiplex PCR; TCRdb keeps only in-frame clonotypes and omits some of them. Here the sample spans fewer than 80,000 clones, roughly 95% being singletons. The source was peripheral blood, collected at surgery. The receptors shown here come from a boy in the first two years of life with focal cortical dysplasia and intractable seizures.

This clone was seen just once. V usage is TRBV3-1 (or the pseudogene TRBV3-2) and J usage is TRBJ2-7; no clear D gene. The CDR3 covers 15 residues. Germline CDR1 reads LGHDT; CDR2 reads YNNKEL (reference sequence). Trimming shortened V by 5 bases and J by 2 bases, and 16 bases separated the two germline ends. The chain's CDR3 is CASSEITGGPYEQYF. CDR3 DNA: TGTGCCAGCAGCGAAATCACCGGTGGGCCCTACGAGCAGTACTTC.

This sequence joins TRBV6-2 or TRBV6-3 and TRBJ1-2, with D hard to call. Trimming removed 6 bases from V and 10 bases from J, with 12 bases in between. The CDR3 is 11 amino acids. Germline V lookup: CDR1 MNHEY, CDR2 SVGEGT. Written as DNA, the CDR3 is TGTGCCAGCAGCTCCTTCTGGTTCTACACCTTC. Encoded protein: CASSSFWFYTF.

The J gene is TRBJ2-5, the V gene TRBV7-9; 13 positions agree with TRBD2. V lost 4 bases to trimming and J lost 2 bases; unmatched junction nucleotides: 10. This CDR3 spans 18 amino acids. CDR1 is SEHNR and CDR2 is FQNEAQ in the germline V gene (reference sequence). The chain's CDR3 is CASSSYLGLAGTQETQYF. The DNA of the CDR3 is TGTGCCAGCAGCTCCTATCTGGGACTAGCGGGGACTCAAGAGACCCAGTACTTC. Supplemented by reference TRBV7-9 and TRBJ2-5, the full variable domain reads DTGVSQNPRHKITKRGQNVTFRCDPISEHNRLYWYRQTLGQGPEFLTYFQNEAQLEKSRLLSDRFSAERPKGSFSTLEIQRTEQGDSAMYLCASSSYLGLAGTQETQYFGPGTRLLVL.

The rearrangement joins TRBV6-5 to TRBJ1-6; D gene uncertain. Germline V CDR1 and CDR2: MNHEY, SVGAGI. V was trimmed by 4 bases and J by 5 bases, leaving 12 bases between them. The CDR3 sequence is 15 residues long. CDR3 DNA: TGTGCCAGCAGTTCCGACAACTCAAATAATTCACCCCTCCACTTT. This gives the protein CASSSDNSNNSPLHF.

The V and J genes are TRBV7-2 and TRBJ2-7; a weak D match, TRBD1 (5 bases). Per germline, CDR1 SGHTA and CDR2 FQGNSA. This CDR3 is 13 amino acids long. The V end lost 1 base, the J end lost 5 bases, and 9 bases lay between the germline ends. Here the CDR3 DNA reads TGTGCCAGCAGCTTAGTTAGCAGGGACGAGCAGTACTTC. Amino acid sequence: CASSLVSRDEQYF.

The V and J genes are TRBV3-1 (or the pseudogene TRBV3-2) and TRBJ2-4, with D unresolved. Germline CDR1 reads LGHDT; CDR2 reads YNNKEL (reference sequence). Trimming removed 2 bases from V and 0 bases from J, with 11 bases in between. The CDR3 has 16 amino acids. For the CDR3, the DNA is TGTGCCAGCAGCCAACCGACCAATAGAGCCAAAAACATTCAGTACTTC. This translates into CASSQPTNRAKNIQYF.

The V gene is TRBV4-1, the J gene TRBJ2-2; D gene unclear. Trimming pared 6 bases from V and 1 base from J, leaving 9 bases between. The CDR3 covers 14 residues. Germline V gene data show CDR1 as MGHRA and CDR2 as YSYEKL. CDR3 protein: CASSFPGNTGELFF. CDR3 nucleotides: TGCGCCAGCAGTTTTCCAGGGAACACCGGGGAGCTGTTTTTT.

Here the CDR3 reads CASSPDLTFGEKLFF. Here the CDR3 DNA reads TGTGCCAGCAGCCCGGACCTAACATTTGGTGAAAAACTGTTTTTT. The chain recombines TRBV7-4 with TRBJ1-4; D gene unclear. The CDR3 is made up of 15 amino acids. Germline V gene lookup returns CDR1 SGHVT and CDR2 SQSDAQ. V was pared by 5 bases and J by 7 bases, with 17 bases between.

This chain connects TRBV10-3 to TRBJ2-3, with 10 bases that match TRBD2. The V segment lost 6 bases and the J segment 8 bases; nucleotides outside the gene matches: 5. This CDR3 spans 13 amino acids. Germline V gives CDR1 ENHRY, CDR2 SYGVKD. The CDR3 sequence is CAIRSGGAGTQYF. CDR3 in DNA: TGTGCCATCAGGAGCGGGGGGGCCGGTACGCAGTATTTT.

This clone has only one observation. The chain carries TRBV7-9 and TRBJ2-7; D not resolved. This CDR3 is built from 15 residues. CDR1 SEHNR and CDR2 FQNEAQ come from the germline V gene (reference sequence). V was shortened by 1 base and J by 2 bases, with 12 bases between the two germline ends. CDR3 sequence: CASSLERTPPYEQYF. The CDR3 DNA reads as TGTGCCAGCAGCTTAGAGAGGACGCCTCCCTACGAGCAGTACTTC.

This chain joins TRBV18 and TRBJ2-1; the match to TRBD2 covers 7 bases. Unmatched junction bases numbered 5, after V lost 2 bases and J lost 1 base. The CDR3 extends over 16 amino acids. Germline loops: CDR1 KGHSH, CDR2 LQKENI. The CDR3 DNA reads as TGTGCCAGCTCACCAGACCAGCGGGGATCCTACAATGAGCAGTTCTTC. This gives the protein CASSPDQRGSYNEQFF.

The chain combines TRBV4-1 with TRBJ2-1; no reliable D call. The CDR3 contains 17 residues. The germline gives CDR1 MGHRA, CDR2 YSYEKL. Trimming took off 0 bases at V and 4 bases at J, with 16 bases between the two ends. CDR3 sequence: CASSQEDGFRIYNEQFF. The DNA of the CDR3 is TGCGCCAGCAGCCAAGAGGATGGCTTTCGGATTTACAATGAGCAGTTCTTC.

The rearrangement uses TRBV4-1 and TRBJ1-3; D is unclear. The CDR3 is 17 amino acids. Trimming removed 0 bases at V and 0 bases at J, with 12 bases between. The germline V gene encodes CDR1 MGHRA and CDR2 YSYEKL. The CDR3 here is CASSQDRPPGSGNTIYF. The DNA of the CDR3 is TGCGCCAGCAGCCAAGATAGGCCTCCCGGCTCTGGAAACACCATATATTTT.

The chain links TRBV9 to TRBJ2-2, with D maybe TRBD2 (5 bases). This CDR3 spans 16 amino acids. V lost 3 bases and J lost 2, with 14 bases in between. The germline gives CDR1 SGDLS, CDR2 YYNGEE. This CDR3 is CASSGPRTVNTGELFF. CDR3 nucleotide sequence: TGTGCCAGCAGCGGCCCACGGACTGTTAACACCGGGGAGCTGTTTTTT.

This rearrangement joins TRBV5-1 to TRBJ1-1, with TRBD1 matching over 8 bases. This CDR3 has 15 amino acids. CDR1 SGHRS and CDR2 YFSETQ come from the germline V gene. Trimming at V came to 4 bases and at J to 4 bases, leaving 9 bases not matched to a gene. The CDR3: CASSPLQGAGTEAFF. Here the CDR3 DNA reads TGCGCCAGCAGCCCGCTCCAGGGGGCGGGCACTGAAGCTTTCTTT.

The genes are TRBV9 and TRBJ2-1, with TRBD2 identical over 8 bases. V gave up 3 bases and J gave up 8 bases; unmatched junction bases: 10. Germline V gene sequence: CDR1 SGDLS, CDR2 YYNGEE. The CDR3 runs 15 residues. CDR3 nucleotides: TGTGCCAGCAGCGCCCCGCTAACGGGAGGGGATGAGCAGTTCTTC. This codes for CASSAPLTGGDEQFF.

The V and J genes are TRBV20-1 and TRBJ2-7; D is possibly TRBD2 (5 bases). There are 12 residues in the CDR3. V was cut by 6 bases and J by 5 bases, with 14 bases left in between. Germline V CDR1 and CDR2: DFQATT, SNEGSKA (reference sequence). The CDR3 nucleotides read TGCAGTGCGAGTAAACTAGTAAACGAGCAGTACTTC. Encoded protein: CSASKLVNEQYF.

The chain recombines TRBV3-1 (or the pseudogene TRBV3-2) with TRBJ1-6; no clear D. CDR3 length: 16 amino acids. V lost 0 bases, J lost 0 bases, and 6 bases lay in between. Looked up from germline, CDR1 is LGHDT and CDR2 is YNNKEL (reference sequence). In DNA, the CDR3 is TGTGCCAGCAGCCAAGATATCCTCTCCTATAATTCACCCCTCCACTTT. Translated: CASSQDILSYNSPLHF.

The V call is TRBV7-2, the J call TRBJ2-1; maybe TRBD2 (6 bases). The V end was cut by 0 bases, the J end by 4 bases, with 16 bases between. Germline values: CDR1 SGHTA, CDR2 FQGNSA. The CDR3 is 17 amino acids. The CDR3 bases are TGTGCCAGCAGCTTAGCTCCCAGCGGGTCAGGTTACAATGAGCAGTTCTTC. Protein sequence: CASSLAPSGSGYNEQFF.

The genes are TRBV7-2 and TRBJ1-2, with D perhaps TRBD1 (6 bases). Looked up from germline, CDR1 is SGHTA and CDR2 is FQGNSA. This CDR3 contains 14 residues. V lost 5 bases to trimming and J lost 5 bases, with 15 bases between them. The CDR3 region is CASSPGQFRYGYTF. DNA for the CDR3: TGTGCCAGCAGCCCCGGACAGTTCAGGTATGGCTACACCTTC.

In its sample, this clone was seen once. The rearrangement joins TRBV15 to TRBJ2-7; 11 nucleotides line up with TRBD2. Germline CDR1 is LNHNV and CDR2 is YYDKDF (reference sequence). This CDR3 is 15 amino acids long. J lost 3 bases, V lost 1 base, and 2 bases had no gene match. The CDR3 region is CATSRGTSGFYEQYF. CDR3 in DNA: TGTGCCACCAGCAGAGGGACTAGCGGGTTCTACGAGCAGTACTTC.